Below, 28 T cell receptor beta chains from the same sample are listed, as sequenced in a study of memory CD4+ T cells and cytomegalovirus serostatus (dated by TCRdb to about 2019). A FACSAria II was used to sort memory CD4+ T cells, defined as single viable CD3+CD4+CD8-CD45RO+ cells. The method was the immunoSEQ multiplex PCR assay. TCRdb re-hosts the immuneACCESS table, in-frame sequences only. Its copies lack some clones; in the studies checked, an unresolved V gene accounts for under half of them, and the cause for the rest is not known. The sample yields roughly 48,000 clones; about four fifths were counted once. The ten largest clonotypes hold roughly 1.4% of the sample. Sequencing used memory CD4+ T cells from blood. These receptor sequences come from an adult in good health and CMV-seropositive.

J is TRBJ1-3 and V is TRBV6-1, with a tentative D call TRBD1 (6 bases). Germline V gives CDR1 MNHNS, CDR2 SASEGT. The CDR3 is 16 residues long. V lost 3 bases to trimming and J lost 0 bases, with 12 bases between them. CDR3 amino acids: CASSETGIRSGNTIYF. As DNA, the CDR3 is TGTGCCAGCAGTGAGACAGGTATCCGCTCTGGAAACACCATATATTTT.

The chain recombines TRBV9 with TRBJ2-3; D may be TRBD2 (6 bases). CDR3 length equals 15 residues. From germline, CDR1 is SGDLS and CDR2 YYNGEE. With 0 bases removed from V and 5 bases from J, the gap between germline ends came to 13 bases. CDR3 DNA: TGTGCCAGCAGCGTAGCGGGACTCCCCGGAGATACGCAGTATTTT. It is translated as CASSVAGLPGDTQYF.

The genes are TRBV6-5 and TRBJ2-3; the D gene is possibly TRBD2 (6 bases). The CDR3 has 14 residues. CDR1 is MNHEY, CDR2 SVGAGI, per germline. The germline V and J ends were trimmed by 4 bases and 2 bases, with 10 bases remaining between them. CDR3 protein: CASSLRRDTDTQYF. CDR3 bases: TGTGCCAGCAGTTTAAGGCGGGACACAGATACGCAGTATTTT.

The genes are TRBV5-1 and TRBJ1-1; the match to TRBD1 covers 8 bases. The germline V gene encodes CDR1 SGHRS and CDR2 YFSETQ. Unmatched junction bases numbered 5, after V lost 0 bases and J lost 1 base. The CDR3 spans 16 residues. The CDR3 is CASSLDWGTGNTEAFF. CDR3 in DNA: TGCGCCAGCAGCTTGGACTGGGGGACAGGGAACACTGAAGCTTTCTTT.

This clone has a handful of counts. V and J are TRBV5-1 and TRBJ2-3; D not certain. This CDR3 contains 13 residues. From germline, CDR1 is SGHRS and CDR2 YFSETQ. Trimming stripped 0 bases from V and 5 bases from J, with 7 bases between. The CDR3 reads CASSLGLLDTQYF. DNA of the CDR3: TGCGCCAGCAGCTTGGGTCTGCTAGATACGCAGTATTTT.

V and J are TRBV6-5 and TRBJ1-2; D is unclear. Germline CDR1 and CDR2: MNHEY and SVGAGI. Trimming shortened V by 8 bases and J by 6 bases, and 16 bases separated the two germline ends. The CDR3 is made up of 13 amino acids. This CDR3 is CASWTGPGDGYTF. The CDR3 DNA reads as TGTGCCAGCTGGACCGGGCCTGGGGATGGCTACACCTTC.

This chain uses TRBV2 with TRBJ1-1; 11 bases are shared with TRBD1. CDR3 length: 14 residues. Per germline, CDR1 SNHLY and CDR2 FYNNEI. The V and J ends lost 7 bases and 5 bases, in that order; junction bases with no gene match: 6. The CDR3 DNA reads as TGTGCCAGCATGAGGACAGGGGGCAAGACTGAAGCTTTCTTT. Translating it yields CASMRTGGKTEAFF.

This rearrangement joins TRBV7-8 to TRBJ1-1, with D possibly being TRBD1 (6 bases). The CDR3 extends over 14 amino acids. Germline V gene sequence: CDR1 SGHVS, CDR2 FQNEAQ. Trimming shortened V by 6 bases and J by 1 base, and 12 bases separated the two germline ends. CDR3 sequence: CASSDRTENTEAFF. As DNA, the CDR3 is TGTGCCAGCAGTGACAGGACCGAGAACACTGAAGCTTTCTTT. The full variable domain, with the rest looked up from reference TRBV7-8 and TRBJ1-1, is GAGVSQSPRYKVAKRGQDVALRCDPISGHVSLFWYQQALGQGPEFLTYFQNEAQLDKSGLPSDRFFAERPEGSVSTLKIQRTQQEDSAVYLCASSDRTENTEAFFGQGTRLTVV.

The CDR3, as DNA: TGTGCCAGCAGTGAGGACTGGAGCACAGATACGCAGTATTTT. Translated, it gives CASSEDWSTDTQYF. The rearrangement links TRBV6-4 to TRBJ2-3; TRBD2 is a possible D gene (5 bases). Germline CDR1 MRHNA, CDR2 SNTAGT. The ends were cut back, 3 bases at V and 0 bases at J, with 7 bases in the middle. There are 14 residues in the CDR3.

V gene TRBV4-3 combines with J gene TRBJ1-6; TRBD1 matches at 8 bases. After removal of 0 bases from V and 9 bases from J, the junction contained 4 bases not matched to a gene. The CDR3 contains 15 residues. The V gene's germline CDR1 is LGHNA and CDR2 YSLEER. The CDR3: CASSQDWTGSSPLHF. Written as DNA, the CDR3 is TGCGCCAGCAGCCAAGATTGGACAGGGAGTTCACCCCTCCACTTT.

The chain couples TRBV19 to TRBJ2-1; 8 positions match TRBD2. The V gene end was trimmed by 3 bases and the J gene end by 8 bases; junction bases not matched to a gene: 9. Germline V gene sequence: CDR1 LNHDA, CDR2 SQIVND (reference sequence). This CDR3 region has 15 residues. The CDR3 nucleotides read TGTGCCAGTAGTATGGCCGGGGGGGGCGTCCATGAGCAGTTCTTC. Its protein product is CASSMAGGGVHEQFF.

The chain uses TRBV5-5 and TRBJ2-7; D ambiguous. Germline V gives CDR1 SGHKS, CDR2 YYEKEE (reference sequence). V was trimmed by 4 bases and J by 3 bases, leaving 11 bases between them. This CDR3 comprises 13 residues. The CDR3 is CASSVTLYYEQYF. CDR3 in DNA: TGTGCCAGCAGCGTGACACTTTACTACGAGCAGTACTTC. Filled out from reference TRBV5-5 and TRBJ2-7, the complete variable domain reads DAGVTQSPTHLIKTRGQQVTLRCSPISGHKSVSWYQQVLGQGPQFIFQYYEKEERGRGNFPDRFSARQFPNYSSELNVNALLLGDSALYLCASSVTLYYEQYFGPGTRLTVT.

This chain uses TRBV13 with TRBJ1-2; 7 bases align to TRBD1. V lost 3 bases to trimming and J lost 4 bases; unmatched junction nucleotides: 5. CDR1 is PRHDT, CDR2 FYEKMQ, per germline (reference sequence). There are 14 residues in the CDR3. CDR3 loop: CASSLGQLRYGYTF. The CDR3 nucleotides are TGTGCCAGCAGCTTGGGACAGCTGCGCTATGGCTACACCTTC.

This clone was seen once. The chain carries TRBV11-3 and TRBJ2-3; 8 positions agree with TRBD2. CDR1 and CDR2 from the germline V gene are SGHNT and YENEEA. The CDR3 has 15 amino acids. With 5 bases clipped from V and 2 bases from J, the junction kept 6 bases outside the gene matches. The CDR3 spells CASSVGLVDTDTQYF. Written as DNA, the CDR3 is TGTGCCAGCAGCGTGGGACTAGTTGACACAGATACGCAGTATTTT.

The chain joins TRBV6-6 to TRBJ1-6, with D unresolved. The CDR3 has 15 amino acids. CDR1 and CDR2 (germline): MNHNY, SVGAGI (reference sequence). Trimming left V 6 bases short and J 6 bases short, with 15 bases between. CDR3 bases: TGTGCCAGCAGCCCTTCGGGGAGAAGTAATTCACCCCTCCACTTT. Its protein is CASSPSGRSNSPLHF.

The gene calls are TRBV7-9 and TRBJ2-7; 7 nucleotides agree with TRBD2. CDR1 is SEHNR, CDR2 FQNEAQ, per germline (reference sequence). The CDR3 runs to 15 residues. The junction had 6 bases not matched to a gene; V was cut back by 4 bases and J by 0 bases. The CDR3 DNA follows: TGTGCCAGCAGCTCCCCCGGGGGGAGCTCCTACGAGCAGTACTTC. Translated: CASSSPGGSSYEQYF.

The chain couples TRBV29-1 to TRBJ2-2, with D maybe TRBD2 (6 bases). The CDR3 is 12 residues long. V was shortened by 6 bases and J by 6 bases, with 11 bases between the two germline ends. The germline gives CDR1 SQVTM, CDR2 ANQGSEA. The CDR3 reads CSVDPSAGELFF. The CDR3 DNA sequence: TGCAGCGTCGATCCTAGCGCCGGGGAGCTGTTTTTT.

This clone was observed a handful of times. This chain joins TRBV10-3 and TRBJ1-1, with 8 bases fitting TRBD1. The CDR3 sequence is 15 residues long. Germline lookup yields CDR1 ENHRY and CDR2 SYGVKD. V gave up 2 bases and J gave up 3 bases; unmatched junction bases: 5. CDR3 loop: CAISEPDRDDTEAFF. CDR3 nucleotides: TGTGCCATCAGTGAGCCGGACAGGGACGACACTGAAGCTTTCTTT.

This chain links TRBV5-1 with TRBJ2-1; 10 bases line up with TRBD1. There are 14 residues in the CDR3. The V gene's germline CDR1 is SGHRS and CDR2 YFSETQ. Trimming cost V 4 bases and J 9 bases; bases outside gene matches: 7. The CDR3 DNA follows: TGCGCCAGCAGCCGCACGGGACAGGGGACTGAGCAGTTCTTC. Protein sequence: CASSRTGQGTEQFF.

V usage is TRBV11-2 and J usage is TRBJ2-5; 7 nucleotides align to TRBD2. The CDR3 totals 15 residues. The germline V gene encodes CDR1 SGHAT and CDR2 FQNNGV. Trimming at V came to 3 bases and at J to 4 bases, leaving 8 bases not matched to a gene. The CDR3 nucleotides read TGTGCCAGCAGCTTGTTGACTAGCCGGGTAGAGACCCAGTACTTC. Translating gives CASSLLTSRVETQYF.

The chain combines TRBV29-1 with TRBJ2-7; 8 bases align to TRBD1. With V trimmed by 4 bases and J by 6 bases, 5 bases remained unmatched. The CDR3 consists of 12 residues. Germline CDR1 SQVTM, CDR2 ANQGSEA. This CDR3 is CSVARTGSEQYF. The DNA of the CDR3 is TGCAGCGTTGCCCGGACAGGGTCCGAGCAGTACTTC.

The chain uses TRBV4-3 and TRBJ1-3; D remains ambiguous. Trimming took 0 bases from V and 7 from J, leaving 13 bases between them. CDR1 is LGHNA and CDR2 is YSLEER in the germline V gene. This CDR3 contains 15 residues. CDR3 in amino acids: CASSQETPSPNTIYF. The CDR3 nucleotides read TGCGCCAGCAGCCAAGAAACCCCGAGCCCGAACACCATATATTTT.

The gene calls are TRBV20-1 and TRBJ1-2; perhaps TRBD1 as D (6 bases). Trimming cost V 6 bases and J 7 bases, with 12 bases left between them. CDR3 length: 11 residues. The germline CDR1 and CDR2 sequences are DFQATT and SNEGSKA (reference sequence). CDR3 sequence (DNA): TGCAGTGCGAAGGACAGCCGTGGCTACACCTTC. This encodes CSAKDSRGYTF.

The genes are TRBV5-6 and TRBJ2-5; perhaps TRBD2 as D (5 bases). The CDR3 runs 13 residues. CDR1 is SGHDT and CDR2 is YYEEEE in the germline V gene. Trimming stripped 7 bases from V and 5 bases from J, with 15 bases between. This CDR3 reads CASSRDGWETQYF. For the CDR3, the DNA is TGTGCCAGCTCTCGGGATGGGTGGGAGACCCAGTACTTC.

This clone was seen a handful of times. This rearrangement joins TRBV4-1 to TRBJ2-3; weak D call: TRBD1 (5 bases). This CDR3 has 16 residues. The germline gives CDR1 MGHRA, CDR2 YSYEKL. V was cut by 5 bases and J by 6 bases, with 21 bases left in between. CDR3 sequence reads: CASSGAGFIVEDTQYF. For the CDR3, the DNA is TGCGCCAGCAGCGGGGCCGGGTTCATAGTAGAGGATACGCAGTATTTT.

This clone was picked up one time. V gene TRBV29-1 combines with J gene TRBJ2-5; 9 bases agree with TRBD1. CDR3 length equals 16 residues. Germline values: CDR1 SQVTM, CDR2 ANQGSEA. The V gene end was trimmed by 7 bases and the J gene end by 2 bases; junction bases not matched to a gene: 14. Written as DNA, the CDR3 is TGCAGCGCTCGTAAGAGTGACAGGGGGTTTCAAGAGACCCAGTACTTC. This encodes CSARKSDRGFQETQYF.

This clone was recorded only once. J is TRBJ2-4 and V is TRBV11-3, with unresolved D. Germline V gene data show CDR1 as SGHNT and CDR2 as YENEEA. V was shortened by 3 bases and J by 4 bases, with 4 bases between the two germline ends. This CDR3 spans 12 amino acids. The CDR3 region has the DNA TGTGCCAGCAGCTTTGGTAAAAACATTCAGTACTTC. The encoded protein is CASSFGKNIQYF. The complete variable domain, with remaining parts taken from reference TRBV11-3 and TRBJ2-4, reads EAGVVQSPRYKIIEKKQPVAFWCNPISGHNTLYWYLQNLGQGPELLIRYENEEAVDDSQLPKDRFSAERLKGVDSTLKIQPAELGDSAVYLCASSFGKNIQYFGAGTRLSVL.

The genes are TRBV28 and TRBJ1-2; D not resolved. In germline, CDR1 is MDHEN, CDR2 SYDVKM. Deletions cut 6 bases from V and 4 bases from J, with 21 bases between. This CDR3 has 16 amino acids. CDR3 sequence reads: CASSPLGQASRYGYTF. As DNA, the CDR3 is TGTGCCAGCAGCCCCCTCGGCCAGGCATCCCGCTATGGCTACACCTTC.